This T cell receptor (beta chain) emerged from a study of blood T cell repertoires in COVID-19. Turning to the study itself: Sites in the United States, Italy and Spain provided acute and convalescent COVID-19 samples.

Authors' methods: By means of reference gene primer amplification, nucleated cell counts were estimated. Only in-frame clones appear in the TCRdb table, and some are missing; sequencing was by immunoSEQ multiplex PCR. The DNA gave D and trimming, while V, J and clone size come from that table. The sample comprises some 180,000 clones, roughly 91% of which are singletons, and around 4.8% rests with the top ten. The sequence derives from a man between 18 and 29 years old with COVID-19, enrolled during active disease. Sequencing input: peripheral blood.

The CDR3, as DNA: TGTGCCAGCAGTTTAATCAGGGGGCGAGGCTACACCTTC. This gives the protein CASSLIRGRGYTF. V is TRBV28 and J is TRBJ1-2; 8 nucleotides agree with TRBD1. Trimming removed 2 bases from V and 8 bases from J; junction bases left unmatched: 4. The CDR3 has 13 amino acids. Germline values: CDR1 MDHEN, CDR2 SYDVKM.